This is a list of T cell receptor beta chains from one sample in a study of T cells in narcolepsy. Here immunoSEQ multiplex PCR was the method, and the copy in TCRdb shows in-frame clones only, minus some. The data hold roughly 23,000 clones, with roughly four fifths observed a single time. The sequencing input was memory (CD45RA-) CD4+ T cells from blood. The receptors here all came from a human donor in good health. CDR3s include the opening cysteine and the closing phenylalanine or tryptophan. The D gene is left open where the match is weak. Size is omitted from some rows. Given values are once, few, many or a class for expanded clones.

d_call: TRBD1
v_call: TRBV5-1
clone_size: .
cdr3_length: 16
j_call: TRBJ1-1
cdr3_nt: TGCGCCAGCAGCTACAACAGGGGCGGTTGGGACACTGAAGCTTTCTTT
cdr3_aa: CASSYNRGGWDTEAFF

d_call: .
v_call: TRBV7-9
clone_size: .
cdr3_length: 18
j_call: TRBJ1-1
cdr3_nt: TGTGCCAGCAGCTTTCCGCCCGGTGGCAGCTTCATGAACACTGAAGCTTTCTTT
cdr3_aa: CASSFPPGGSFMNTEAFF

d_call: .
v_call: TRBV19
clone_size: .
cdr3_length: 17
j_call: TRBJ2-5
cdr3_nt: TGTGCCAGTAGTCCCCGAATCGGGACAAGATTTGGGGAGACCCAGTACTTC
cdr3_aa: CASSPRIGTRFGETQYF

d_call: TRBD1
v_call: TRBV6-5
clone_size: .
cdr3_length: 14
j_call: TRBJ2-4
cdr3_nt: TGTGCCAGCAGTTCGGGACAGTCCAAAAACATTCAGTACTTC
cdr3_aa: CASSSGQSKNIQYF

d_call: .
v_call: TRBV29-1
clone_size: .
cdr3_length: 12
j_call: TRBJ1-4
cdr3_nt: TGCAGCGTTGGGGGCAGCTACGAAAAACTGTTTTTT
cdr3_aa: CSVGGSYEKLFF

d_call: TRBD2
v_call: TRBV19
clone_size: .
cdr3_length: 19
j_call: TRBJ2-3
cdr3_nt: TGTGCCAGTAGTATGAGTGGAGCGGGGGGGCCCCTTAGCACAGATACGCAGTATTTT
cdr3_aa: CASSMSGAGGPLSTDTQYF

d_call: .
v_call: TRBV5-4
clone_size: .
cdr3_length: 14
j_call: TRBJ2-1
cdr3_nt: TGTGCCAGCACGGACAGAGTTAACTACAATGAGCAGTTCTTC
cdr3_aa: CASTDRVNYNEQFF

d_call: .
v_call: TRBV4-1
clone_size: .
cdr3_length: 15
j_call: TRBJ1-1
cdr3_nt: TGCGCCAGCACCCTTCAGTTAAGTCTGAACACTGAAGCTTTCTTT
cdr3_aa: CASTLQLSLNTEAFF

d_call: .
v_call: TRBV27
clone_size: .
cdr3_length: 15
j_call: TRBJ2-6
cdr3_nt: TGTGCCAGCAGTTCGTGGGAGACAGGGGCCAACGTCCTGACTTTC
cdr3_aa: CASSSWETGANVLTF

d_call: TRBD2
v_call: TRBV19
clone_size: few
cdr3_length: 14
j_call: TRBJ2-3
cdr3_nt: TGTGCCAGTTCCCTTAGCGGGAACCTCTATACGCAGTATTTT
cdr3_aa: CASSLSGNLYTQYF

d_call: TRBD2
v_call: TRBV27
clone_size: .
cdr3_length: 14
j_call: TRBJ2-3
cdr3_nt: TGTGCCAGCAAGCGGGGAGAGAGAACAGATACGCAGTATTTT
cdr3_aa: CASKRGERTDTQYF

d_call: .
v_call: TRBV29-1
clone_size: .
cdr3_length: 11
j_call: TRBJ2-5
cdr3_nt: TGCAGCGTTAGGGTTGGGGAGACCCAGTACTTC
cdr3_aa: CSVRVGETQYF

d_call: .
v_call: TRBV7-9
clone_size: .
cdr3_length: 15
j_call: TRBJ2-1
cdr3_nt: TGTGCCAGCAGCTTAGGGGGCTACGTTTACAATGAGCAGTTCTTC
cdr3_aa: CASSLGGYVYNEQFF

d_call: .
v_call: TRBV7-9
clone_size: .
cdr3_length: 13
j_call: TRBJ2-1
cdr3_nt: TGTGCCAGCAGCACAAGACTAGTCAGTGAGCAGTTCTTC
cdr3_aa: CASSTRLVSEQFF

d_call: .
v_call: TRBV5-1
clone_size: .
cdr3_length: 14
j_call: TRBJ2-3
cdr3_nt: TGCGCCAGCAACCGGGACCCCGGCACAGATACGCAGTATTTT
cdr3_aa: CASNRDPGTDTQYF

d_call: TRBD2
v_call: TRBV7-9
clone_size: few
cdr3_length: 16
j_call: TRBJ2-5
cdr3_nt: TGTGCCAGCAGCTTATTGAGCGGGGGGGCCTCAGAGACCCAGTACTTC
cdr3_aa: CASSLLSGGASETQYF

d_call: TRBD2
v_call: TRBV6-5
clone_size: .
cdr3_length: 15
j_call: TRBJ2-1
cdr3_nt: TGTGCCAGCAGTTACTTGACTAGCGGGGGCGATGAGCAGTTCTTC
cdr3_aa: CASSYLTSGGDEQFF

d_call: .
v_call: TRBV5-8
clone_size: .
cdr3_length: 13
j_call: TRBJ1-5
cdr3_nt: TGTGCCAGCAGTTGGACCGAAAATCAGCCCCAGCATTTT
cdr3_aa: CASSWTENQPQHF

d_call: .
v_call: TRBV2
clone_size: .
cdr3_length: 12
j_call: TRBJ2-5
cdr3_nt: TGTGCCAGCTCAGGGGAGGAAGAGACCCAGTACTTC
cdr3_aa: CASSGEEETQYF

d_call: TRBD1
v_call: TRBV6-5
clone_size: .
cdr3_length: 15
j_call: TRBJ2-7
cdr3_nt: TGTGCCAGCAGTGGAACAGGGGTAAACTCCTACGAGCAGTACTTC
cdr3_aa: CASSGTGVNSYEQYF

d_call: TRBD2
v_call: TRBV10-3
clone_size: .
cdr3_length: 16
j_call: TRBJ2-1
cdr3_nt: TGTGCCATCAGTGAGTCGCTGGCGGGGGAGCCGGGTAAGCAGTTCTTC
cdr3_aa: CAISESLAGEPGKQFF

d_call: .
v_call: TRBV4-1
clone_size: .
cdr3_length: 15
j_call: TRBJ2-5
cdr3_nt: TGCGCCAGCAGCCTCCTTCAATTGGCCCAAGAGACCCAGTACTTC
cdr3_aa: CASSLLQLAQETQYF

d_call: TRBD2
v_call: TRBV18
clone_size: .
cdr3_length: 15
j_call: TRBJ2-2
cdr3_nt: TGTGCCAGCTCTAGACTAGCGCCGAACACCGGGGAGCTGTTTTTT
cdr3_aa: CASSRLAPNTGELFF

d_call: TRBD1
v_call: TRBV18
clone_size: .
cdr3_length: 16
j_call: TRBJ2-7
cdr3_nt: TGTGCCAGCCCACCATCACGACAGGGAAAATCCTACGAGCAGTACTTC
cdr3_aa: CASPPSRQGKSYEQYF

d_call: TRBD2
v_call: TRBV27
clone_size: .
cdr3_length: 15
j_call: TRBJ2-1
cdr3_nt: TGTGCCAGCACTCGTCAGCGGGGGGTCTACAATGAGCAGTTCTTC
cdr3_aa: CASTRQRGVYNEQFF

d_call: TRBD1
v_call: TRBV19
clone_size: few
cdr3_length: 17
j_call: TRBJ1-5
cdr3_nt: TGTGCCAGTAGTATCCGGACAGGGGGCGCGAGCAATCAGCCCCAGCATTTT
cdr3_aa: CASSIRTGGASNQPQHF

d_call: .
v_call: TRBV13
clone_size: .
cdr3_length: 14
j_call: TRBJ2-5
cdr3_nt: TGTGCCAGCAGCCATGGACGGATGCAAGAGACCCAGTACTTC
cdr3_aa: CASSHGRMQETQYF

d_call: .
v_call: TRBV5-1
clone_size: .
cdr3_length: 13
j_call: TRBJ2-7
cdr3_nt: TGCGCCAGCAGCCTGCAGGAATACTACGAGCAGTACTTC
cdr3_aa: CASSLQEYYEQYF

d_call: TRBD2
v_call: TRBV2
clone_size: few
cdr3_length: 14
j_call: TRBJ2-5
cdr3_nt: TGTGCCAGCAGGGCTGGGACTAGCGGGGGGACACAGTACTTC
cdr3_aa: CASRAGTSGGTQYF